The source of this T cell receptor (beta chain) is a study of blood T cells in healthy people across ages. This clonotype was observed many times. A sample-barcoded 5' primer and a J-beta primer mix were used in a second PCR of roughly 7 to 12 cycles. From the 5' RACE reads, TCRdb called clonotypes with MiXCR, one entry per CDR3 protein. This table holds more than 800,000 distinct CDR3 sequences, under 30% found once. The CDR3 length is 17 residues. This receptor was taken from a woman aged 80 or over in good health. The gene calls are TRBV21-1 and TRBJ2-1; the table gives TRBD1 as D, unverified against the DNA. TRBV21-1 is recorded as a pseudogene. The sequenced material came from blood. The CDR3: CASSKAGGTGRYNEQFF. The DNA for the CDR3 is TGTGCCAGCAGCAAAGCAGGAGGGACAGGGCGGTACAATGAGCAGTTCTTC.